Described below is a single T cell receptor beta chain sequence and its context. Its binding antigen is unknown. It has no much larger one-base neighbor in the sample; base qualities were not kept. The sample is drawn from a study of T cell changes during pregnancy in multiple sclerosis (dated by TCRdb to 2018 to 2020). At the level of the whole study: The study looked at changes in the T cell repertoire across pregnancy in women with multiple sclerosis.

CDR1 and CDR2, looked up from the germline V gene, are ENHRY and SYGVKD. The CDR3 numbers 18 residues from cysteine through phenylalanine. The CDR3 DNA has 54 bases and is translated from base 1. V is cut back by 0 bases and J by 1 base, with 5 bases in the junction unmatched. To prepare the library, the immunoSEQ multiplex PCR assay was applied. This immuneACCESS table, as held by TCRdb, lists in-frame sequences with V and J called but not all clones. Of the missing ones, under half trace to an unresolved V gene in checked studies; the others have no known cause. The sample contains approximately 60,000 clones, about 94% of them found a single time. Roughly 0.35% of the sample rests with the top ten.

The sample here was CD4+ T cells from peripheral blood mononuclear cells, taken before pregnancy. The receptor was isolated from a female donor with multiple sclerosis, enrolled in a pregnancy study. The chain is made from TRBV10-3 and TRBJ2-2, with TRBD2 identical over 10 junction bases. The CDR3 here reads CAISESELAGENTGELFF. The nucleotide sequence is given as TGTGCCATCAGTGAGTCTGAGCTAGCGGGAGAGAACACCGGGGAGCTGTTTTTT.